The clone carrying this TCR beta chain was counted a few times. Using immunoSEQ multiplex PCR, the repertoire was profiled, and TCRdb retains in-frame clones only, with some absent. The sample consists of roughly 200,000 clones, 89% of them appearing once. These data originate in a study of blood T cell repertoires in COVID-19. Study-wide context: T cells, B-cell-depleted T cells, or PBMCs provided the cDNA or gDNA that served as material.

Those who participated ranged in age from roughly 18 to 89 years and resided in about two dozen US areas. The CDR3 contains 17 residues. The V and J ends lost 5 bases and 3 bases respectively, with 21 bases between them. From germline, CDR1 is MNHEY and CDR2 SMNVEV (reference sequence). The gene calls are TRBV27 and TRBJ2-3; weak D call: TRBD2 (5 bases). The sequencing input was PBMCs or T cells enriched from blood (not recorded which). The clonotype was recovered from a woman in her thirties or forties with acute COVID-19. The CDR3 sequence: CASSPPDFRMVTDTQYF. The CDR3 DNA is TGTGCCAGCAGTCCTCCGGACTTTCGAATGGTAACAGATACGCAGTATTTT.